These T cell receptor beta chains were read from a single sample in a study of identical twins. TCRdb redid the calling of the 5' RACE reads with MiXCR, one entry per CDR3 protein. The data show approximately 140,000 distinct CDR3 sequences, 3.5% seen once. The sample consisted of memory T cells sorted from blood. The receptors derive from a man aged 18 to 29 in good health. Each CDR3 is given with its conserved first and last residue. A D gene is named only where the DNA matches it firmly. The listing skips clone size in some rows; elsewhere it reads once, few, many or a size class.

abundance	v_gene	j_gene	d_gene	CDR3aa	CDR3nt
many	TRBV27	TRBJ1-2	.	CASSLLGTGNWGGYTF	TGTGCCAGCAGTTTACTGGGAACCGGCAACTGGGGTGGCTACACCTTC
many	TRBV6-2/TRBV6-3	TRBJ1-5	.	CASSGRGGDSNQPQHF	TGTGCCAGCAGTGGAAGGGGGGGGGATAGCAATCAGCCCCAGCATTTT
many	TRBV6-2/TRBV6-3	TRBJ2-1	.	CASLGAGWNNEQFF	TGTGCCAGTCTAGGGGCGGGATGGAACAATGAGCAGTTCTTC
many	TRBV5-1	TRBJ2-7	.	CASSLVGYSYEQYF	TGCGCCAGCAGCTTGGTGGGGTACTCCTACGAGCAGTACTTC
many	TRBV7-6	TRBJ2-1	TRBD2	CASSLVAGGPSEQFF	TGTGCCAGCAGCTTAGTCGCGGGAGGGCCAAGTGAGCAGTTCTTC
few	TRBV5-1	TRBJ1-4	TRBD1	CASSAGTVPTNEKLFF	TGCGCCAGCAGCGCAGGGACAGTCCCAACTAATGAAAAACTGTTTTTT
many	TRBV5-5	TRBJ2-3	.	CASSPRLGADTQYF	TGTGCCAGCAGCCCCAGATTGGGGGCAGATACGCAGTATTTT
many	TRBV27	TRBJ1-1	.	CASSLVRSNTEAFF	TGTGCCAGCAGTTTGGTCCGATCGAACACTGAAGCTTTCTTT
many	TRBV7-9	TRBJ1-4	.	CASSLEGYEKLFF	TGTGCCAGCAGCTTAGAGGGTTACGAAAAACTGTTTTTT
.	TRBV6-2/TRBV6-3	TRBJ2-2	TRBD1	CASTPYRGGELFF	TGTGCCAGCACCCCCTACAGGGGTGGGGAGCTGTTTTTT
many	TRBV11-2	TRBJ1-3	.	CASSDLLGRGLATIYF	TGTGCCAGCAGCGATCTCCTCGGCAGGGGCCTAGCCACCATATATTTT
many	TRBV5-1	TRBJ2-6	.	CASSRILRVGPSGANVLTF	TGCGCCAGCAGCAGGATCCTTCGGGTAGGTCCCTCCGGGGCCAACGTCCTGACTTTC
many	TRBV29-1	TRBJ1-1	.	CSVGSPGDTEAFF	TGCAGCGTTGGGAGCCCAGGGGATACTGAAGCTTTCTTT
many	TRBV3-1	TRBJ1-5	TRBD1	CASRGGPNQPQHF	TGTGCCAGTCGAGGGGGCCCTAATCAGCCCCAGCATTTT
many	TRBV7-9	TRBJ1-2	TRBD1	CASRAQGAKNYGYTF	TGTGCCAGCAGAGCACAGGGGGCTAAGAACTATGGCTACACCTTC
many	TRBV24-1	TRBJ2-4	.	CATSDRLTPGQYF	TGTGCCACCAGTGACCGATTAACCCCTGGGCAGTACTTC
many	TRBV29-1	TRBJ1-2	.	CSAHEGGYGYTF	TGCAGCGCCCACGAAGGGGGCTATGGCTACACCTTC
many	TRBV15	TRBJ2-7	TRBD2	CATSRHLLAGAYEQYF	TGTGCCACCAGCAGACACCTACTAGCGGGAGCGTACGAGCAGTACTTC
many	TRBV27	TRBJ1-2	TRBD1	CASSSKQGRNGYTF	TGTGCCAGCAGTTCAAAACAGGGGAGGAATGGCTACACCTTC
many	TRBV20-1	TRBJ1-5	.	CSARDRVSQPQHF	TGCAGTGCTAGAGACAGGGTGTCTCAGCCCCAGCATTTT
few	TRBV5-4	TRBJ2-7	.	CASSLRGPVGSTGTWGSYEQYF	TGTGCCAGCAGCTTGCGAGGCCCGGTGGGCTCGACCGGGACCTGGGGGTCCTACGAGCAGTACTTC
many	TRBV3-1	TRBJ2-4	TRBD2	CASSQLASGKNIQYF	TGTGCCAGCAGCCAATTAGCTAGCGGTAAAAACATTCAGTACTTC
many	TRBV5-1	TRBJ2-6	.	CATATGPGANVLTF	TGCGCCACCGCAACAGGGCCTGGGGCCAACGTCCTGACTTTC
many	TRBV5-1	TRBJ2-2	.	CATEFGSGNTGELFF	TGCGCCACCGAGTTCGGTAGCGGAAACACCGGGGAGCTGTTTTTT
many	TRBV7-3	TRBJ2-3	.	CASSLHGGMSTDTQYF	TGTGCCAGCAGCTTACACGGCGGGATGAGCACAGATACGCAGTATTTT
.	TRBV7-2	TRBJ2-2	.	CASSLAIGAGELFF	TGTGCCAGCAGCTTAGCGATCGGGGCCGGGGAGCTGTTTTTT
many	TRBV21-1	TRBJ2-5	.	CASSKDQRQETQYF	TGTGCCAGCAGCAAAGATCAGCGGCAAGAGACCCAGTACTTC
.	TRBV30	TRBJ2-2	.	CAWRVAGTGELFF	TGTGCCTGGAGGGTGGCGGGCACCGGGGAGCTGTTTTTT
many	TRBV3-1	TRBJ2-1	TRBD2	CASSLRGVYNEQFF	TGTGCCAGCAGCCTTCGGGGGGTTTACAATGAGCAGTTCTTC
many	TRBV5-5	TRBJ2-2	TRBD2	CASSFFLAGGTNTGELFF	TGTGCCAGCAGCTTTTTCCTAGCGGGAGGGACGAACACCGGGGAGCTGTTTTTT
many	TRBV6-1	TRBJ2-1	.	CASSPSGTGSYNEQFF	TGTGCCAGCAGTCCCTCCGGGACTGGTTCCTACAATGAGCAGTTCTTC
many	TRBV28	TRBJ2-5	TRBD1	CASSPKGRGQETQYF	TGTGCCAGCAGCCCGAAGGGCAGGGGGCAGGAGACCCAGTACTTC
many	TRBV19	TRBJ1-1	.	CASAMDSEAFF	TGTGCCAGTGCGATGGACTCTGAAGCTTTCTTT
many	TRBV6-4	TRBJ1-1	.	CASSDRGEGTEAFF	TGTGCCAGCAGTGACAGGGGAGAGGGGACTGAAGCTTTCTTT
many	TRBV12-3/TRBV12-4	TRBJ2-3	.	CASSLASGNTDTQYF	TGTGCCAGCAGTTTGGCCAGCGGTAACACAGATACGCAGTATTTT
many	TRBV5-1	TRBJ2-3	.	CASAPHLDTDTQYF	TGCGCCAGCGCCCCTCATCTGGACACAGATACGCAGTATTTT
.	TRBV4-2	TRBJ2-3	TRBD2	CASSPVDFIGRATDTQYF	TGTGCCAGCAGCCCAGTAGATTTTATCGGGAGGGCCACAGATACGCAGTATTTT
.	TRBV4-1	TRBJ1-3	.	CASSPRQRGNTIYF	TGCGCCAGCAGCCCCAGACAGCGTGGAAACACCATATATTTT
few	TRBV19	TRBJ2-1	TRBD2	CASVGRGRPDYNEQFF	TGTGCCAGTGTGGGTCGCGGGAGGCCAGATTACAATGAGCAGTTCTTC
many	TRBV7-2	TRBJ2-3	.	CASSLAISDTQYF	TGTGCCAGCAGCTTAGCCATATCGGATACGCAGTATTTT
.	TRBV19	TRBJ1-2	TRBD1	CASSSTGNWRYTF	TGTGCCAGTAGTTCGACAGGGAATTGGAGATACACCTTC
many	TRBV10-3	TRBJ2-5	TRBD1	CAISGGTGGSHAQETQYF	TGTGCCATCAGTGGGGGGACAGGGGGCTCACATGCTCAAGAGACCCAGTACTTC
many	TRBV4-1	TRBJ2-1	.	CASSQGRGAAYNEQFF	TGCGCCAGCAGCCAAGGAAGGGGGGCAGCCTACAATGAGCAGTTCTTC
many	TRBV5-1	TRBJ2-1	.	CASSLVGGVSNEQFF	TGCGCCAGCAGCTTGGTCGGGGGAGTCTCCAATGAGCAGTTCTTC
many	TRBV15	TRBJ2-1	TRBD2	CATSRDRTSGNDLNEQFF	TGTGCCACCAGCAGAGATCGGACTAGCGGGAACGATCTCAATGAGCAGTTCTTC
many	TRBV5-1	TRBJ2-7	TRBD1	CASSLRDRGPYEQYF	TGCGCCAGCAGCCTCCGGGACAGGGGCCCCTACGAGCAGTACTTC
many	TRBV5-5	TRBJ2-6	.	CASGANVLTF	TGTGCCAGCGGGGCCAACGTCCTGACTTTC
few	TRBV30	TRBJ1-5	.	CAWSVRQRSNQPQHF	TGTGCCTGGAGTGTACGGCAGCGTAGCAATCAGCCCCAGCATTTT
many	TRBV5-1	TRBJ2-2	TRBD1	CASSLASAGGGTGELFF	TGCGCCAGCAGCTTGGCGTCGGCAGGGGGCGGAACCGGGGAGCTGTTTTTT